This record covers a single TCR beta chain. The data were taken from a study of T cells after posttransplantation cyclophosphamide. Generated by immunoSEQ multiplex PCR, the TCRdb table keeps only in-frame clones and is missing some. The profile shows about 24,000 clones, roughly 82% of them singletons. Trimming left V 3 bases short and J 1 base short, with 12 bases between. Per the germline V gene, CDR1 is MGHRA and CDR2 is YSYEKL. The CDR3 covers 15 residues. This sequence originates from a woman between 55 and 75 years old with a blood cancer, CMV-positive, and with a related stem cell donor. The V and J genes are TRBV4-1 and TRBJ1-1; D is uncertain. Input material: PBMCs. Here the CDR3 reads CASSHGRDGNTEAFF. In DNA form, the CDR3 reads TGCGCCAGCAGCCACGGACGGGATGGGAACACTGAAGCTTTCTTT.